One sample yielded the 30 T cell receptor beta chains listed below, sequenced in a study of cytomegalovirus exposure and HLA in healthy donors. The PCR had 60 Vbeta and 13 Jbeta primers. This table comes from immunoSEQ multiplex PCR, and its TCRdb copy is limited to in-frame clones, with some not included. The table records roughly 150,000 clones, more than 65% of them present only once. Sample: PBMCs. The receptors here all came from a man aged 25-45 years in good health and CMV-seronegative.

The chain employs TRBV15 and TRBJ2-7; D possibly corresponds to TRBD2 (7 bases). The V gene's germline CDR1 is LNHNV and CDR2 YYDKDF (reference sequence). The ends were cut back, 0 bases at V and 3 bases at J, with 18 bases in the middle. The CDR3 is 17 residues long. The CDR3: CATSREFGGAGGYEQYF. CDR3 sequence (DNA): TGTGCCACCAGCAGAGAGTTTGGGGGGGCCGGGGGCTACGAGCAGTACTTC.

This rearrangement joins TRBV7-2 to TRBJ1-1; a possible D gene is TRBD1 (5 bases). In germline, CDR1 is SGHTA, CDR2 FQGNSA. The germline V and J ends were trimmed by 1 base and 3 bases, with 12 bases remaining between them. This CDR3 region has 15 residues. CDR3 in amino acids: CASSLGARAYTEAFF. The DNA for the CDR3 is TGTGCCAGCAGCTTAGGGGCCAGGGCATACACTGAAGCTTTCTTT. The complete variable domain, with remaining parts taken from reference TRBV7-2 and TRBJ1-1, reads GAGVSQSPSNKVTEKGKDVELRCDPISGHTALYWYRQSLGQGLEFLIYFQGNSAPDKSGLPSDRFSAERTGGSVSTLTIQRTQQEDSAVYLCASSLGARAYTEAFFGQGTRLTVV.

Details on this clone: Other DNA sequences from this sample encode an identical CDR3 as well. The chain recombines TRBV4-1 with TRBJ2-7; 10 bases line up with TRBD1. CDR3 length: 15 amino acids. Germline CDR1 reads MGHRA; CDR2 reads YSYEKL. Trimming took 0 bases from V and 3 from J; bases not matched to a gene: 2. CDR3 loop: CASSQEWTGGYEQYF. The CDR3 DNA is TGCGCCAGCAGCCAAGAGTGGACAGGGGGCTACGAGCAGTACTTC.

This clone appeared a single time. This chain connects TRBV21-1 to TRBJ1-1; the table's D gene call, TRBD1, was not cross checked with the DNA. TRBV21-1 is a documented pseudogene. The CDR3 consists of 14 residues. DNA of the CDR3: TGTGCCATTTTCCCACAGGGGCCTTTACTTGAAGCTTTCTTT. It encodes CAIFPQGPLLEAFF.

The genes are TRBV7-3 and TRBJ2-1, with a possible D match to TRBD2 (5 bases). Trimming left V 1 base short and J 0 bases short, with 10 bases between. The CDR3 is 16 amino acids. The germline gives CDR1 SGHTA, CDR2 FQGTGA. CDR3 nucleotide sequence: TGTGCCAGCAGCTTAAGAGGCGGGTACTCCTACAATGAGCAGTTCTTC. Protein sequence: CASSLRGGYSYNEQFF.

J is TRBJ2-5 and V is TRBV29-1, with TRBD2 matching 12 bases. The CDR3 length is 14 residues. V lost 8 bases to trimming and J lost 10 bases; unmatched junction nucleotides: 14. Germline loops: CDR1 SQVTM, CDR2 ANQGSEA. The CDR3 DNA reads as TGCAGCTCGACTAGCGGGAGTGGTGGAGTAGACCAGTACTTC. It yields the protein CSSTSGSGGVDQYF.

This sequence joins TRBV27 and TRBJ1-1; D gene unclear. Germline V gene lookup returns CDR1 MNHEY and CDR2 SMNVEV (reference sequence). V lost 1 base, J lost 1 base, and 10 bases lay in between. The CDR3 spans 15 residues. CDR3 in amino acids: CASSLYPGRNTEAFF. The CDR3 DNA follows: TGTGCCAGCAGTTTATACCCCGGGAGGAACACTGAAGCTTTCTTT.

The chain employs TRBV5-6 and TRBJ2-5; D is possibly TRBD2 (6 bases). V lost 1 base and J 7 bases, leaving 8 bases between the germline ends. The CDR3 totals 12 residues. CDR1 SGHDT and CDR2 YYEEEE come from the germline V gene. The CDR3 spells CASSLHGGTQYF. For the CDR3, the DNA is TGTGCCAGCAGCTTGCACGGGGGGACCCAGTACTTC.

This rearrangement joins TRBV7-9 to TRBJ2-6, with D unclear. Germline V lookup: CDR1 SEHNR, CDR2 FQNEAQ (reference sequence). V lost 4 bases and J lost 0, with 4 bases in between. The CDR3 has 14 amino acids. The CDR3: CASSSNSGANVLTF. Here the CDR3 DNA reads TGTGCCAGCAGCTCTAACTCTGGGGCCAACGTCCTGACTTTC.

This clone was recorded only once. The chain uses TRBV4-2 and TRBJ2-2; no definite D call. V gave up 4 bases and J gave up 3 bases, with 6 bases separating them. The CDR3 runs to 13 residues. The germline gives CDR1 LGHNA, CDR2 YNFKEQ. CDR3 residues: CASSRTDTGELFF. The CDR3 DNA follows: TGTGCCAGCAGCCGAACGGACACCGGGGAGCTGTTTTTT.

This chain connects TRBV18 to TRBJ1-4; D perhaps matches TRBD1 (6 bases). This CDR3 contains 15 residues. Germline CDR1 and CDR2: KGHSH and LQKENI. The ends were cut back, 4 bases at V and 5 bases at J, with 14 bases in the middle. This CDR3 reads CASSLSGTSNEKLFF. CDR3 nucleotides: TGTGCCAGCTCACTATCCGGGACATCCAATGAAAAACTGTTTTTT.

This chain joins TRBV4-3 and TRBJ1-5; no clear D. The germline V and J ends were trimmed by 0 bases and 2 bases, with 8 bases remaining between them. The length of the CDR3 is 15 residues. The germline V gene has CDR1 LGHNA and CDR2 YSLEER. The CDR3 DNA sequence: TGCGCCAGCAGCCAAGATCTAAACCGCAATCAGCCCCAGCATTTT. This translates into CASSQDLNRNQPQHF.

V usage is TRBV7-9 and J usage is TRBJ2-5, with D perhaps matching TRBD2 (6 bases). Germline assignment: CDR1 SEHNR and CDR2 FQNEAQ (reference sequence). V shed 4 bases and J shed 5 bases, with 11 bases lying between them. The CDR3 totals 13 residues. The CDR3 protein is CASSSTSMETQYF. CDR3 bases: TGTGCCAGCAGCTCGACTAGTATGGAGACCCAGTACTTC.

The chain carries TRBV6-1 and TRBJ1-1, with D perhaps TRBD1 (6 bases). The CDR3 consists of 16 residues. V lost 4 bases to trimming and J lost 0 bases, with 15 bases between them. Germline V gene lookup returns CDR1 MNHNS and CDR2 SASEGT. The CDR3 DNA reads as TGTGCCAGCAGTGTGGGATGGGGGCGTATGAACACTGAAGCTTTCTTT. It encodes CASSVGWGRMNTEAFF.

V and J are TRBV7-6 and TRBJ1-2, with D tentatively TRBD1 (5 bases). Germline values: CDR1 SGHVS, CDR2 FNYEAQ. The length of the CDR3 is 16 residues. Trimming took off 0 bases at V and 6 bases at J, with 17 bases between the two ends. The CDR3 region is CASSLAPDSYPHGYTF. In DNA form, the CDR3 reads TGTGCCAGCAGCTTAGCGCCCGACAGCTACCCTCATGGCTACACCTTC.

This clone has a handful of counts. The chain has TRBV7-9 and TRBJ1-5; TRBD1 is a possible D gene (6 bases). The CDR3 is 15 amino acids. V shed 5 bases and J shed 2 bases, with 13 bases lying between them. Germline lookup yields CDR1 SEHNR and CDR2 FQNEAQ (reference sequence). The CDR3 coding sequence is TGTGCCAGCAGCGCACAGGGTTCGGGCAATCAGCCCCAGCATTTT. Translation: CASSAQGSGNQPQHF. The variable domain in full, completed from reference TRBV7-9 and TRBJ1-5, reads DTGVSQNPRHKITKRGQNVTFRCDPISEHNRLYWYRQTLGQGPEFLTYFQNEAQLEKSRLLSDRFSAERPKGSFSTLEIQRTEQGDSAMYLCASSAQGSGNQPQHFGDGTRLSIL.

The rearrangement joins TRBV30 to TRBJ2-7, with D possibly matching TRBD1 (5 bases). Deletions cut 5 bases from V and 7 bases from J, with 15 bases between. CDR3 size: 12 residues. Per germline, CDR1 GTSNPN and CDR2 SVGIG (reference sequence). CDR3 in DNA: TGTGCCTGGGTAGACAGTTTCGGTGAGCAGTACTTC. This sequence encodes CAWVDSFGEQYF.

The V call is TRBV30, the J call TRBJ2-5; D might be TRBD2 (6 bases). CDR3 length: 14 residues. Trimming pared 0 bases from V and 4 bases from J, leaving 12 bases between. Germline V gene data show CDR1 as GTSNPN and CDR2 as SVGIG (reference sequence). CDR3 nucleotide sequence: TGTGCCTGGAGTGTACCAGCCGGGGGAGAGACCCAGTACTTC. This translates into CAWSVPAGGETQYF.

This clone has only a few counts. This chain connects TRBV10-3 to TRBJ1-4, with TRBD1 matching over 10 bases. CDR1 is ENHRY and CDR2 is SYGVKD in the germline V gene. This CDR3 contains 15 residues. The trim removed 6 bases at V and 6 bases at J, leaving 7 bases unmatched. Here the CDR3 DNA reads TGTGCCATCAGATCCGGGACAGGGGCGTATGAAAAACTGTTTTTT. Protein: CAIRSGTGAYEKLFF.

The rearrangement joins TRBV5-6 to TRBJ2-7, with TRBD2 identical over 8 bases. This CDR3 comprises 17 residues. Germline CDR1 reads SGHDT; CDR2 reads YYEEEE. The J segment lost 4 bases and the V segment lost 3 bases, leaving 15 bases of the junction unmatched. CDR3 loop: CASSSRLGTSLKYEQYF. The CDR3 DNA reads as TGTGCCAGCAGCTCGAGACTCGGGACTAGTCTCAAATACGAGCAGTACTTC.

The V gene is TRBV11-2, the J gene TRBJ2-2; possibly TRBD2 for D (6 bases). Germline V gives CDR1 SGHAT, CDR2 FQNNGV. The CDR3 spans 16 residues. Between the trimmed V and J ends, which lost 2 bases and 6 bases, there was a span of 16 bases. The CDR3 DNA reads TGTGCCAGCAGCTTATTTGGCGGGAAAGGAGCCGGGGAGCTGTTTTTT. It is translated as CASSLFGGKGAGELFF.

The CDR3 loop reads CASSWGGGGSGQPQHF. For the CDR3, the DNA is TGTGCCAGCAGCTGGGGGGGAGGGGGGAGTGGTCAGCCCCAGCATTTT. V usage is TRBV7-2 and J usage is TRBJ1-5; TRBD1 is a possible D gene (6 bases). The germline gives CDR1 SGHTA, CDR2 FQGNSA. V was cut by 4 bases and J by 6 bases, with 19 bases left in between. The CDR3 loop spans 16 amino acids.

V and J are TRBV11-3 and TRBJ2-3; D unclear. The germline V and J ends were trimmed by 4 bases and 6 bases, with 17 bases remaining between them. Germline V gives CDR1 SGHNT, CDR2 YENEEA. This CDR3 has 15 residues. The DNA for the CDR3 is TGTGCCAGCAGCTCTAAGGCTCATGCACAGGATACGCAGTATTTT. Its translation is CASSSKAHAQDTQYF.

The table lists this clone with a few counts. The CDR3 loop is CASSWSYYGYTF. As DNA, the CDR3 is TGTGCCAGCAGTTGGAGTTACTATGGCTACACCTTC. This chain links TRBV25-1 with TRBJ1-2, with D unclear. Germline lookup yields CDR1 MGHDK and CDR2 SYGVNS. Trimming left V 5 bases short and J 3 bases short, with 7 bases between. The CDR3 contains 12 residues.

The chain employs TRBV30 and TRBJ2-5; 7 bases match TRBD1. The V gene end was trimmed by 8 bases and the J gene end by 4 bases; junction bases not matched to a gene: 13. Germline CDR1 reads GTSNPN; CDR2 reads SVGIG (reference sequence). The CDR3 is made up of 14 amino acids. The CDR3 spells CARRGIGPPETQYF. In DNA form, the CDR3 reads TGTGCCCGCAGGGGGATAGGGCCCCCAGAGACCCAGTACTTC.

V usage is TRBV7-9 and J usage is TRBJ1-5; D remains unclear. The CDR3 consists of 13 residues. CDR1 and CDR2 (germline): SEHNR, FQNEAQ (reference sequence). V dropped 4 bases and J dropped 5 bases, with 9 bases sitting between them. The CDR3 coding sequence is TGTGCCAGCAGCTCCGGAGGTGATCAGCCCCAGCATTTT. Its protein product is CASSSGGDQPQHF.

The chain uses TRBV6-6 and TRBJ2-5; TRBD1 matches at 9 bases. The closer fit of TRBJ2-7 to the DNA end suggests the J call may be wrong. This CDR3 spans 13 amino acids. Germline V lookup: CDR1 MNHNY, CDR2 SVGAGI (reference sequence). The CDR3 DNA sequence: TGTGCCAGCAGACCGGGACAGGGTTACGAGCAGTACTTC. Amino acids: CASRPGQGYEQYF.

The CDR3 spells CASNGRGGNNEQFF. Written as DNA, the CDR3 is TGTGCCAGTAATGGGCGGGGGGGGAACAATGAGCAGTTCTTC. The chain links TRBV19 to TRBJ2-1; 9 bases line up with TRBD2. The V gene's germline CDR1 is LNHDA and CDR2 SQIVND (reference sequence). This CDR3 is 14 amino acids long. V lost 7 bases, J lost 5 bases, and 6 bases stayed unmatched. The variable domain in full, completed from reference TRBV19 and TRBJ2-1, reads DGGITQSPKYLFRKEGQNVTLSCEQNLNHDAMYWYRQDPGQGLRLIYYSQIVNDFQKGDIAEGYSVSREKKESFPLTVTSAQKNPTAFYLCASNGRGGNNEQFFGPGTRLTVL.

This rearrangement joins TRBV28 to TRBJ2-7; TRBD1 matches at 8 bases. J was trimmed by 2 bases and V by 3 bases; bases with no gene match: 6. This CDR3 has 15 residues. Germline V CDR1 and CDR2: MDHEN, SYDVKM. CDR3 bases: TGTGCCAGCAGTTTCGGACAGGGTGTTCCCTACGAGCAGTACTTC. Translated: CASSFGQGVPYEQYF.

Regarding this clone: A read error may produce the germline difference seen at one junction end. V and J are TRBV7-9 and TRBJ1-5; D perhaps matches TRBD1 (5 bases). Germline CDR1 SEHNR, CDR2 FQNEAQ (reference sequence). The CDR3 contains 12 residues. DNA for the CDR3: TGTTCCAGCGTAGGGGACAATCAGCCCCAGCATTTT. Translation gives CSSVGDNQPQHF.